This T cell receptor beta chain was retrieved from a study of vaccination effects on CD4 cells after COVID-19. This CDR3 has 15 amino acids. The germline gives CDR1 SGDLS, CDR2 YYNGEE. Trimming at V came to 0 bases and at J to 0 bases, leaving 0 bases not matched to a gene. Study-wide results and limits: From healthy vaccinees, only 1 of 255 vaccine-induced clones also reacted to common cold coronaviruses.

On this clone: Its cognate antigen is unknown.

Profiled with immunoSEQ multiplex PCR; TCRdb holds only in-frame clones, not every one. The sample yields 64,000 or so clones, 78% seen once. Ahead of sequencing, the ViraFEST assay grew antigen-specific CD4+ T cells using viral peptide pools. Culture proceeded for roughly ten days, and CD4+ T cells were then isolated. Participants completed two doses of the BNT162b2 or mRNA-1273 vaccine. This sample comprised CD4+ T cells from PBMCs cultured with HCoV-OC43 spike peptides, obtained after COVID-19 vaccination. As to subset: HCoV-OC43 spike overlapping peptide pool stimulation. The gene calls are TRBV9 and TRBJ2-5, with 9 bases matching TRBD1. This clonotype originated in a human donor who received a COVID-19 vaccine. CDR3 loop: CASSVGDRDQETQYF. The CDR3 DNA is TGTGCCAGCAGCGTAGGGGACAGGGACCAAGAGACCCAGTACTTC.